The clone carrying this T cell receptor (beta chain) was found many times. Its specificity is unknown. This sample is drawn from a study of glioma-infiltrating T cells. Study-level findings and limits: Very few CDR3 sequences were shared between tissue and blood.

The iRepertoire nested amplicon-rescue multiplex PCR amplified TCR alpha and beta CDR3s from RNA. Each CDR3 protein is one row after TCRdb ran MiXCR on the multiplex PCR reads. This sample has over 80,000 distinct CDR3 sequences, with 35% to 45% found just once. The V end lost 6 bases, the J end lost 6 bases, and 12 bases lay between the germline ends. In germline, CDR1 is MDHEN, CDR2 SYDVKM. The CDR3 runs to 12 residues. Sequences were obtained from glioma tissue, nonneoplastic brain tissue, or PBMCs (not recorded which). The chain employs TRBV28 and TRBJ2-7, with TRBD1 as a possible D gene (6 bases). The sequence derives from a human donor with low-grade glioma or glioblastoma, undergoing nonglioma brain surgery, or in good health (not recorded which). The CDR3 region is CASRTGSGEQYF. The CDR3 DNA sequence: TGTGCCAGCAGAACAGGGTCCGGCGAGCAGTACTTC. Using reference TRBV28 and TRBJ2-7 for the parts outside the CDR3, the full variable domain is DVKVTQSSRYLVKRTGEKVFLECVQDMDHENMFWYRQDPGLGLRLIYFSYDVKMKEKGDIPEGYSVSREKKERFSLILESASTNQTSMYLCASRTGSGEQYFGPGTRLTVT.